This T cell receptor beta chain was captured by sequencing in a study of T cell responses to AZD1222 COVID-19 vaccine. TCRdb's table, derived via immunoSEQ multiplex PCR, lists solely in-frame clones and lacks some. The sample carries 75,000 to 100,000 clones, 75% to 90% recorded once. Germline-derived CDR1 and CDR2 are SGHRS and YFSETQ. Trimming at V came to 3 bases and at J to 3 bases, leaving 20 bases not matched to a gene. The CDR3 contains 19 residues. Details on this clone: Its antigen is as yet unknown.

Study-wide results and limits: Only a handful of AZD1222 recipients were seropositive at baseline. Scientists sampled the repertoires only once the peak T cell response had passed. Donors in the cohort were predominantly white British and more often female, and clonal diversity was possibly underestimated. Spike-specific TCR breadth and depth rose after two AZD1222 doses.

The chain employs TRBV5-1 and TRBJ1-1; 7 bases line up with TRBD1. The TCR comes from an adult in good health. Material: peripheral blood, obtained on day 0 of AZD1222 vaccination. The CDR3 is CASSWTLTGAPGRDTEAFF. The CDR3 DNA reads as TGCGCCAGCAGCTGGACCCTAACAGGGGCCCCAGGGAGAGACACTGAAGCTTTCTTT.